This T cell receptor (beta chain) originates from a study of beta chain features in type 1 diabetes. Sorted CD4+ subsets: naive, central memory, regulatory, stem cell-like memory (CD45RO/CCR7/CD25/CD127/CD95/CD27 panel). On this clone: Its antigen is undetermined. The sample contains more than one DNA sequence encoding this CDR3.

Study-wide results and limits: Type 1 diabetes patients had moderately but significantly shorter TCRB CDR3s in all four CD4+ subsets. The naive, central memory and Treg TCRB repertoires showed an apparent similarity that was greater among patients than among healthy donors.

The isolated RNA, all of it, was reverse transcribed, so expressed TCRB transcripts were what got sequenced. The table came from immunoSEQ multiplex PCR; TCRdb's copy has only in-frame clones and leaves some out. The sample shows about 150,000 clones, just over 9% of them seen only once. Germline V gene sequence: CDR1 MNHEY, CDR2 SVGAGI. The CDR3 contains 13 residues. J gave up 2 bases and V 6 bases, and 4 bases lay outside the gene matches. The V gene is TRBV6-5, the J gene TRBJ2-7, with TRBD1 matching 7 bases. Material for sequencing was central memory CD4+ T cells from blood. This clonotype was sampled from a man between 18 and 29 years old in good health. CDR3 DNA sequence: TGTGCCAGCAGGCCGGGACAGCCCTACGAGCAGTACTTC. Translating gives CASRPGQPYEQYF.